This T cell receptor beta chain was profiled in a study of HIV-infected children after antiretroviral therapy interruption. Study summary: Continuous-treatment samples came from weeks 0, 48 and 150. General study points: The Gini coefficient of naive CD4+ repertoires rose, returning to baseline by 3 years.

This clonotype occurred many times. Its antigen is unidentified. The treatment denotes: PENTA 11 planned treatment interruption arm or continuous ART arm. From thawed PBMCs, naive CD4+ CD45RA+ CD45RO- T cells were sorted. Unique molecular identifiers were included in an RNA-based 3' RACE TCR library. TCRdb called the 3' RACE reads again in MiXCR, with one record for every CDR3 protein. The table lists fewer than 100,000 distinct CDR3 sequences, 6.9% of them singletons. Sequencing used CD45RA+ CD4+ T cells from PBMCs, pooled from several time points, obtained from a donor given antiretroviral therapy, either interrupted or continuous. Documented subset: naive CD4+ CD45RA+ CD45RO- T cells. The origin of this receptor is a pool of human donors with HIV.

Here the CDR3 reads CSAAGQGLGGEQFF. CDR3 in DNA: TGCAGCGCCGCAGGACAGGGGTTGGGTGGTGAGCAGTTCTTC. This chain connects TRBV29-1 to TRBJ2-1; the match to TRBD1 covers 9 bases. Germline V CDR1 and CDR2: SQVTM, ANQGSEA. V was pared by 7 bases and J by 9 bases, with 13 bases of the junction left unmatched. The CDR3 is 14 amino acids.